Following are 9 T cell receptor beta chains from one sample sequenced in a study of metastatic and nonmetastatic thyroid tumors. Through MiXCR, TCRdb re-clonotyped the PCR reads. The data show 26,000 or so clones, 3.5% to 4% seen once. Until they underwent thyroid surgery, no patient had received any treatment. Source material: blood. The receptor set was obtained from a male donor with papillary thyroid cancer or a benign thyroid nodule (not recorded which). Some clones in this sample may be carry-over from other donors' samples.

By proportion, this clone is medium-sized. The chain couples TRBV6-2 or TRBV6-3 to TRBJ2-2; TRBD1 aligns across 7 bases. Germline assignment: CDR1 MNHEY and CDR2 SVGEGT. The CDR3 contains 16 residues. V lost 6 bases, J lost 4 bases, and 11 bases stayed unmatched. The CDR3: CASRGTGAIGTGELFF. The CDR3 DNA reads TGTGCCAGCAGGGGAACAGGGGCTATCGGCACCGGGGAGCTGTTTTTT.

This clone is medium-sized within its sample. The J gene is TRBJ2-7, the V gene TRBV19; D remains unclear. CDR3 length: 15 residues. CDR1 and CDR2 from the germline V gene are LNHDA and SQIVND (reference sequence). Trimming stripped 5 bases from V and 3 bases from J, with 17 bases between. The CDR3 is CASSPRAPMDYEQYF. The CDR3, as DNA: TGTGCCAGTAGTCCCCGGGCTCCGATGGACTACGAGCAGTACTTC.

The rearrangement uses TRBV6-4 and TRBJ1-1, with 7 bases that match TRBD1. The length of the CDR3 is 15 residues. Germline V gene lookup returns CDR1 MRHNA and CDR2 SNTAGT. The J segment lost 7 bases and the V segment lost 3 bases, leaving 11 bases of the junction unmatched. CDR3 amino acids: CASSEKAGTAVEAFF. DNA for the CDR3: TGTGCCAGCAGTGAAAAAGCCGGGACAGCGGTTGAAGCTTTCTTT.

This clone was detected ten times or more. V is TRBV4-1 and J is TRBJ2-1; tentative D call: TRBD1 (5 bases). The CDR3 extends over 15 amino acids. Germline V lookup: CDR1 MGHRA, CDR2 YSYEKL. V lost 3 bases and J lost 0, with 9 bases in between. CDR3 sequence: CASSHRDSSYNEQFF. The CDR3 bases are TGCGCCAGCAGCCACAGGGATAGCTCCTACAATGAGCAGTTCTTC.

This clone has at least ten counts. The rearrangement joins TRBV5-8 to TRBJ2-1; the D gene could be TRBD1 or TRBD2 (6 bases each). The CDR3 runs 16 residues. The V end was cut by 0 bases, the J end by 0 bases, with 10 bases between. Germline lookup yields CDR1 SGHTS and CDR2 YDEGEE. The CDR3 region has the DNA TGTGCCAGCAGCTTGGCGGGGGCTAGCTCCTACAATGAGCAGTTCTTC. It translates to CASSLAGASSYNEQFF.

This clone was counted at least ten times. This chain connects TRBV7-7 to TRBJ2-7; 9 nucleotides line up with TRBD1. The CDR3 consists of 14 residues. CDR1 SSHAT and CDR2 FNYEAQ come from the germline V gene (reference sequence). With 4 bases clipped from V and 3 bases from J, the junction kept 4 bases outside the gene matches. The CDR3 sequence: CASSSGQGDYEQYF. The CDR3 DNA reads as TGTGCCAGCAGCTCGGGACAGGGAGACTACGAGCAGTACTTC. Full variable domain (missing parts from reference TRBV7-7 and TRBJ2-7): GAGVSQSPRYKVTKRGQDVTLRCDPISSHATLYWYQQALGQGPEFLTYFNYEAQPDKSGLPSDRFSAERPEGSISTLTIQRTEQRDSAMYRCASSSGQGDYEQYFGPGTRLTVT.

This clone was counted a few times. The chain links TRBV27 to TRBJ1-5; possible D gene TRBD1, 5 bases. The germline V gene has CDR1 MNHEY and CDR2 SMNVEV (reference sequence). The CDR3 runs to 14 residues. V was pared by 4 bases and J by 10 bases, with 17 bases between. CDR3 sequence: CASSSRWGPHPQHF. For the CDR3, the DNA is TGTGCCAGCAGTTCCCGGTGGGGACCTCATCCCCAGCATTTT.

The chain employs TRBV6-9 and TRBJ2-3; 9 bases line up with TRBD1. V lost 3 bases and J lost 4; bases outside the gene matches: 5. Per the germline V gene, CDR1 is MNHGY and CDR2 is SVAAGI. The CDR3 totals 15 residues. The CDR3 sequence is CASSYGGQGADTQYF. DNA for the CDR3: TGTGCCAGCAGTTACGGGGGACAGGGTGCAGATACGCAGTATTTT.

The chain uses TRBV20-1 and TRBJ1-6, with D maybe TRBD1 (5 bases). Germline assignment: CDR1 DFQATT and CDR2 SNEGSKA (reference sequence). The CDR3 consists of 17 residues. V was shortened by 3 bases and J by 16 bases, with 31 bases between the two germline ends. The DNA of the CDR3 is TGCAGTGCTAGGAAGGCGGGGGGAAAGGGCTATAATTCACAACTCCACTTT. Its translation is CSARKAGGKGYNSQLHF.